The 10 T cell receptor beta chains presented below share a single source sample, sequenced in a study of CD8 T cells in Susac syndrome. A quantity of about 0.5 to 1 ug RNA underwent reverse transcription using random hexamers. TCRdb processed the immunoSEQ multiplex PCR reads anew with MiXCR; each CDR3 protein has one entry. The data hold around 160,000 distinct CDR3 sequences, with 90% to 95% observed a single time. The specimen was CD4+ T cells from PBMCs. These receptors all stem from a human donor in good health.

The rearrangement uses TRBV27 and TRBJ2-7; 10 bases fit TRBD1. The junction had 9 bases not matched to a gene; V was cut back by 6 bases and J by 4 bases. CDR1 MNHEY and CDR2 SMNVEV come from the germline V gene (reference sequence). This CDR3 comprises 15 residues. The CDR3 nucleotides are TGTGCCAGCAGCCCCCAAAGGACAGGGGGGTACGAGCAGTACTTC. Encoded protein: CASSPQRTGGYEQYF.

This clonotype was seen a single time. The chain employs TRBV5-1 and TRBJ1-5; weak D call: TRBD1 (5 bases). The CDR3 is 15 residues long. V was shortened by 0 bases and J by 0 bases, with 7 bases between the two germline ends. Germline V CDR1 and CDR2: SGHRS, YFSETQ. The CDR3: CASSLETGSNQPQHF. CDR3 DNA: TGCGCCAGCAGCTTGGAAACAGGTAGCAATCAGCCCCAGCATTTT. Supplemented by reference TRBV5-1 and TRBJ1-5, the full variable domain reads KAGVTQTPRYLIKTRGQQVTLSCSPISGHRSVSWYQQTPGQGLQFLFEYFSETQRNKGNFPGRFSGRQFSNSRSEMNVSTLELGDSALYLCASSLETGSNQPQHFGDGTRLSIL.

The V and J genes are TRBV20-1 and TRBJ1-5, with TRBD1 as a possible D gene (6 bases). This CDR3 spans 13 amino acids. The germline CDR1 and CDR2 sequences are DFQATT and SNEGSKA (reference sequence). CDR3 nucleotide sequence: TGCAGCGCGACCTACAGGGAAAATCAGCCCCAGCATTTT. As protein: CSATYRENQPQHF.

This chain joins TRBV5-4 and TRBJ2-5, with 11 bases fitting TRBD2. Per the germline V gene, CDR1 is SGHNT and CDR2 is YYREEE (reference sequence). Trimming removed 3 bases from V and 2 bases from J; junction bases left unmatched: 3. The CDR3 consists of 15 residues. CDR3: CASSYRLAGQETQYF. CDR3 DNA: TGTGCCAGCAGCTACCGACTAGCGGGGCAAGAGACCCAGTACTTC.

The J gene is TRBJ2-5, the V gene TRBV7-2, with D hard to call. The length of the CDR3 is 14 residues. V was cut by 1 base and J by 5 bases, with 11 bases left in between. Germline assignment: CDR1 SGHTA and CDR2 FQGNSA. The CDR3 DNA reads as TGTGCCAGCAGCTTAGGGACCTCGCGCGAGACCCAGTACTTC. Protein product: CASSLGTSRETQYF.

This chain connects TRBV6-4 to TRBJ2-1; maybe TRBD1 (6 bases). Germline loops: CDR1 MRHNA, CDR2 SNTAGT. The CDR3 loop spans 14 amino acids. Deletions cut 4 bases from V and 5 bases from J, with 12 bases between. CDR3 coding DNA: TGTGCCAGCAGTGTGCAGGGGAATGACAATGAGCAGTTCTTC. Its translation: CASSVQGNDNEQFF.

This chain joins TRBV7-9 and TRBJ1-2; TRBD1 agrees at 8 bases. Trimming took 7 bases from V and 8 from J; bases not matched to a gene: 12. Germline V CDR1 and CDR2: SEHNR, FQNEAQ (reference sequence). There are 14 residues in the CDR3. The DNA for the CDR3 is TGTGCCAGCACCTCCGGGACAGGTTTGGAGGGCTACACCTTC. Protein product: CASTSGTGLEGYTF.

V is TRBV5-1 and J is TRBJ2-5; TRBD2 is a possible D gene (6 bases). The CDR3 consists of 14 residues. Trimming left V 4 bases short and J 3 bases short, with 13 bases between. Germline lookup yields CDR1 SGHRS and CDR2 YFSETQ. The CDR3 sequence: CASSTGLWEETQYF. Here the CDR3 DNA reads TGCGCCAGCAGCACGGGACTGTGGGAAGAGACCCAGTACTTC. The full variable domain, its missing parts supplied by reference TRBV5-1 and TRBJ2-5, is KAGVTQTPRYLIKTRGQQVTLSCSPISGHRSVSWYQQTPGQGLQFLFEYFSETQRNKGNFPGRFSGRQFSNSRSEMNVSTLELGDSALYLCASSTGLWEETQYFGPGTRLLVL.

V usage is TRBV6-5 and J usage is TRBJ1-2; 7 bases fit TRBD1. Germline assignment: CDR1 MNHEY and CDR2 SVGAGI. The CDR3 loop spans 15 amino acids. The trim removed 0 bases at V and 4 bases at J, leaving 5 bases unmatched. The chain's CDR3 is CASSYSISGGYGYTF. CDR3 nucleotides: TGTGCCAGCAGTTACTCGATATCAGGGGGCTATGGCTACACCTTC.

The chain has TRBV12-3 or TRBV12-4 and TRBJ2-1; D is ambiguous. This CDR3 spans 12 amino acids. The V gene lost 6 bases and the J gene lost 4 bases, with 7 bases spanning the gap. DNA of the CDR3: TGTGCCAGCAGGCTAAATTACAATGAGCAGTTCTTC. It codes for CASRLNYNEQFF.